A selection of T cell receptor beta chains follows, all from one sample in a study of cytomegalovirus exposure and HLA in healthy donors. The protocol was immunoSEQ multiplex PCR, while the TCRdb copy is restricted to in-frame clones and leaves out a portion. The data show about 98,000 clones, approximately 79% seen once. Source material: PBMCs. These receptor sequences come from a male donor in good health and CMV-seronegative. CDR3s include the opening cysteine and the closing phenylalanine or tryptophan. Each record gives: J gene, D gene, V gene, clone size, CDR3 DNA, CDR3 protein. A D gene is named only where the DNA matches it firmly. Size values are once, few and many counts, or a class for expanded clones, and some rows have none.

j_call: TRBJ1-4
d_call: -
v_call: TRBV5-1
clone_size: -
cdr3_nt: TGCGCCAGCAGCTTCGGGAGGGAAGGCGGAAAACTGTTTTTT
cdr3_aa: CASSFGREGGKLFF

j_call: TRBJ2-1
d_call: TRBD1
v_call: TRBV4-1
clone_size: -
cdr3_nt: TGCGCCAGCAGCCAAGCCGGGACAGGGGGCAATGAGCAGTTCTTC
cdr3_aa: CASSQAGTGGNEQFF

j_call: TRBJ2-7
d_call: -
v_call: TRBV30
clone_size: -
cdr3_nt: TGTGCCTGGAGTGTACCGCGGGGACAGAGGACCTACGAGCAGTACTTC
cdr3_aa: CAWSVPRGQRTYEQYF

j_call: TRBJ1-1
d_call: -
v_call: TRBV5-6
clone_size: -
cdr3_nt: TGTGCCAGCAGCTTTGTCTCCGGCGGGGGGTACATTGAAGCTTTCTTT
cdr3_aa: CASSFVSGGGYIEAFF

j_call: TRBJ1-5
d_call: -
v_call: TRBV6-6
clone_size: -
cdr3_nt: TGTGCCAGCGGGAGAGGAAATAATCAGCCCCAGCATTTT
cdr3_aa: CASGRGNNQPQHF

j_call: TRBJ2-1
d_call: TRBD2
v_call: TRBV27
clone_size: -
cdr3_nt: TGTGCCAGCAGTTTATATCCTAGCGGGGTCGTTGGGTCCTACAATGAGCAGTTCTTC
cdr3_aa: CASSLYPSGVVGSYNEQFF

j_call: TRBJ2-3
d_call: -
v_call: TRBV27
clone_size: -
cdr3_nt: TGTGCCAGCAGTCCCCGCGGGCGGAGGGACACAGATACGCAGTATTTT
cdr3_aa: CASSPRGRRDTDTQYF

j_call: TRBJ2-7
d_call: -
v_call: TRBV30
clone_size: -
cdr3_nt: TGTGCCTGGAGTGTACTGGGGCAGGGGTTCTACGAGCAGTACTTC
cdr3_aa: CAWSVLGQGFYEQYF

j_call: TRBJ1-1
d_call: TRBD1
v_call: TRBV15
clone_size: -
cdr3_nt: TGTGCCACCAGCAGACTCAGGGTAGGGGGCGCCCGCTACACTGAAGCTTTCTTT
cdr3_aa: CATSRLRVGGARYTEAFF

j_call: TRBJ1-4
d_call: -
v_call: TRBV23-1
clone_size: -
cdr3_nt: TGCGCCAGCAGTCAAATACATAGCTCTAATGAAAAACTGTTTTTT
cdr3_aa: CASSQIHSSNEKLFF

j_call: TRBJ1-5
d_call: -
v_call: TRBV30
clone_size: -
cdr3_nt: TGTGCCTCCCGTTCCCCCCCCCAGCCCCAGCATTTT
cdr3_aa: CASRSPPQPQHF

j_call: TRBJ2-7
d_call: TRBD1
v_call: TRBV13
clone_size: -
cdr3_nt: TGTGCCAGCAGCCCCGAGGGACAGGGGCGCGAGCAGTACTTC
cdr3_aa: CASSPEGQGREQYF

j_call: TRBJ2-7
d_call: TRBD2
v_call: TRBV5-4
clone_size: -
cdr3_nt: TGTGCCAGCAGCCCGAGCGGGAGGCCTCTCTACGAGCAGTACTTC
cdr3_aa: CASSPSGRPLYEQYF

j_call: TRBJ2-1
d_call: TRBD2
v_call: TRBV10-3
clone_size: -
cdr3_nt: TGTGCCATCGGGGGCGGGACTAGCAAGTACAATGAGCAGTTCTTC
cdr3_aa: CAIGGGTSKYNEQFF

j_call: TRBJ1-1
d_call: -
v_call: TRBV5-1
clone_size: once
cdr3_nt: TGCGCCAGCAGCTTGGCGAGCTATGACAGTCTGAACACTGAAGCTTTCTTT
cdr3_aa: CASSLASYDSLNTEAFF

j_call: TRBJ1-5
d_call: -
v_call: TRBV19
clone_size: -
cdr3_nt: TGTGCCAGTAGGCCCAAAGCGGGCAATCAGCCCCAGCATTTT
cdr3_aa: CASRPKAGNQPQHF

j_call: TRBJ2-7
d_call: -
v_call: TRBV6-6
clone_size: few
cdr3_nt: TGTGCCAGCAGTACTCGGGCGGCGGGGTCCTACGAGCAGTACTTC
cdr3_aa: CASSTRAAGSYEQYF

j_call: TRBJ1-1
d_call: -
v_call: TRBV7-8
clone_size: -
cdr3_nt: TGTGCCAGCAGCTTAGGACACGGGAACACTGAAGCTTTCTTT
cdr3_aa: CASSLGHGNTEAFF

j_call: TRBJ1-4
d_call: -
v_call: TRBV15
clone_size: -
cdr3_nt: TGTGCCACCTACCGGGACTCCGAGGGCGAAAAACTGTTTTTT
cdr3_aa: CATYRDSEGEKLFF

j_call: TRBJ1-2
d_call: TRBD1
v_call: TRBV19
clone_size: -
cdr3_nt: TGTGCCAGTTCTCGAACAGGGGGCCCTGGCAGGATAGGTGGCTACACCTTC
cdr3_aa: CASSRTGGPGRIGGYTF

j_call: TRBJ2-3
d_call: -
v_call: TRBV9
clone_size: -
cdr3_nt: TGTGCCAGCAGCGTAGTTGGAGGGGAGGTAGATACGCAGTATTTT
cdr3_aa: CASSVVGGEVDTQYF

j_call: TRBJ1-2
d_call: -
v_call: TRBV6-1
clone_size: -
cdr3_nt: TGTGCCAGCAGTGAACAGGGTTGGGCCTATGGCTACACCTTC
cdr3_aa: CASSEQGWAYGYTF

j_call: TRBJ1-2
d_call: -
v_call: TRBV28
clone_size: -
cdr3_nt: TGTGCCAGCAGAGACCACAGCCCCTATGGCTACACCTTC
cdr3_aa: CASRDHSPYGYTF

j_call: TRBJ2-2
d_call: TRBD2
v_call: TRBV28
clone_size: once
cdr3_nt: TGTGCCCTGACTAGCCCGAACACCGGGGAGCTGTTTTTT
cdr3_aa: CALTSPNTGELFF

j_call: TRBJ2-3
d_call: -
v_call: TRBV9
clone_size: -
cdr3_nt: TGTGCCAGCAGCGTAGAAAACGGGGACACAGATACGCAGTATTTT
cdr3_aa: CASSVENGDTDTQYF

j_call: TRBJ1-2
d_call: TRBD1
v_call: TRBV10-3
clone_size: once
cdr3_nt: TGTGCCATCAGTGAGTACGAAGGGACAGGGGGCAATGGCTACACCTTC
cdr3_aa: CAISEYEGTGGNGYTF

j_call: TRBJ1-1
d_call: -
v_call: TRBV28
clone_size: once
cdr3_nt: TGTGCCAGCAACACCCCGACCCAGGGAAGCGGGGTTGAAGCTTTCTTT
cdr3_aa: CASNTPTQGSGVEAFF

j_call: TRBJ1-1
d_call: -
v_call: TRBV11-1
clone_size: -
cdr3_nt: TGTGCCAGCAGCCTCAACAGGGCCGGTCGGACTGAAGCTTTCTTT
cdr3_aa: CASSLNRAGRTEAFF

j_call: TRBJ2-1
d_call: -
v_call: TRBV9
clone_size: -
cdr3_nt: TGTGCCAGCGGCCCCCCATTGACCTACAATGAGCAGTTCTTC
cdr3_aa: CASGPPLTYNEQFF

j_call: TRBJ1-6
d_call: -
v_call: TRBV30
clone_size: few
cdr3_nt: TGTGCCTGGAGGGTCCGGGGGGGCGATTCGGCACCCCTCCACTTT
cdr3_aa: CAWRVRGGDSAPLHF

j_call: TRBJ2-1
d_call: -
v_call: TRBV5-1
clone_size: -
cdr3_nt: TGCGCCAGCAGCTTGCCCAGCGGAAGTAATGAGCAGTTCTTC
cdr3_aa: CASSLPSGSNEQFF

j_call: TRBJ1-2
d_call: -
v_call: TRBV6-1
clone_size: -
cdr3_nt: TGTGCCAGCAGTGAAGCTAGAATTGGGGGCTTGGGTGGCTACACCTTC
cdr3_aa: CASSEARIGGLGGYTF

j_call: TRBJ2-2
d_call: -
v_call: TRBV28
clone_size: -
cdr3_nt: TGTGCCAGCAGTGCGCAGGGGTGGACCGGGGAGCTGTTTTTT
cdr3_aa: CASSAQGWTGELFF

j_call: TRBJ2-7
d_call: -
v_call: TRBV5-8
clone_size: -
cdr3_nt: TGTGCCAGCAGCTTGGAACGGGACACCTTAAGAGGCGAGCAGTACTTC
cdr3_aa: CASSLERDTLRGEQYF

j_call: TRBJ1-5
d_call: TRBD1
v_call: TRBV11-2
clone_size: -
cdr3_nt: TGTGCCAGCAGCTTAACGGGACAGGTCGGCGGGTTGCATTTT
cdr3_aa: CASSLTGQVGGLHF

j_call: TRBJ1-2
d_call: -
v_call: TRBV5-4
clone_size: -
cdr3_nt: TGTGCCAGCAGCTTGGACCCCAAGATAGCTAACTATGGCTACACCTTC
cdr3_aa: CASSLDPKIANYGYTF

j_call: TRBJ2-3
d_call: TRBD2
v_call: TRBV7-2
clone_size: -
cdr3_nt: TGTGCCAGCAGCTTAGAGCGGGACCCTAGCACAGATACGCAGTATTTT
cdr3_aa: CASSLERDPSTDTQYF